These T cell receptor beta chains were read from a single sample in a study of blood T cells in healthy people across ages. Each CDR3 protein gets one entry after TCRdb re-called the 5' RACE reads with MiXCR. Altogether about 1.8 million distinct CDR3 sequences are present, 49% being singletons, with the ten largest covering around 2.1%. The sequenced sample was blood. All receptors derive from a woman in her 40s in good health. Each CDR3 is given with its conserved first and last residue. The D gene is left open where the match is weak. Expanded clones are given a class, and other clones once, few, many or no size at all.

J gene | V gene | D gene | clone size | CDR3 DNA | CDR3 protein
TRBJ2-1 | TRBV7-8 | - | - | TGTGCCAGCAGCCCCCGTCCCGGGACGGCGTACAATGAGCAGTTCTTC | CASSPRPGTAYNEQFF
TRBJ1-2 | TRBV6-5 | TRBD1 | once | TGTGCCTGCCTTGGAGGGGGCGAAGGCTACACCTTC | CACLGGGEGYTF
TRBJ2-3 | TRBV7-6 | - | - | TGTGCCAGCAGCTTAACACCCCAGGGAAGCACAGATACGCAGTATTTT | CASSLTPQGSTDTQYF
TRBJ1-5 | TRBV20-1 | TRBD1 | many | TGCAGTGCTAGTGTACAGGGGGCCTCGGGTCAGCCCCAGCATTTT | CSASVQGASGQPQHF
TRBJ2-7 | TRBV25-1 | TRBD1 | few | TGTGCCAGCAGTGAGGGGACAGGGCTGGCCTACGAGCAGTACTTC | CASSEGTGLAYEQYF
TRBJ2-1 | TRBV7-2 | TRBD2 | - | TGTGCCAGCAGCGACCGTGGATTAGCGGGGAACAACGTGCAGTTCTTC | CASSDRGLAGNNVQFF
TRBJ1-2 | TRBV20-1 | - | few | TGCAGTGCTAGAGATAGGGACTCCGCGGGCTATGGCTACACCTTC | CSARDRDSAGYGYTF
TRBJ1-2 | TRBV6-2/TRBV6-3 | - | - | TGTGCCAGCAGTTACTCGGCGATCGCGGGCACCTTC | CASSYSAIAGTF
TRBJ2-5 | TRBV14 | - | - | TGTGCCAGCAGCCAACCAACAGAACGGAGAGAGACCCAGTACTTC | CASSQPTERRETQYF
TRBJ1-2 | TRBV20-1 | - | - | TGCAGTGCTACCCAGAGAACAGGGTCTCAGCGTGGCTACACCTTC | CSATQRTGSQRGYTF
TRBJ1-2 | TRBV12-3/TRBV12-4 | - | few | TGTGCCAGCAGTTCTCTCCCAGGGTCCGGAGGAGGCTACACCTTC | CASSSLPGSGGGYTF
TRBJ2-7 | TRBV20-1 | TRBD1 | - | TGCAGTGCTAGGGATCCGGGACAGGGGGCCCACGAGCAGTACTTC | CSARDPGQGAHEQYF
TRBJ2-3 | TRBV10-3 | - | - | TGTGCCATTTCATACTCAGATACGCAGTATTTT | CAISYSDTQYF
TRBJ2-1 | TRBV29-1 | - | - | TGCAGCTTCACCTTTGGGGGACCATCCTACGAGCAGTTCTTC | CSFTFGGPSYEQFF
TRBJ2-7 | TRBV6-1 | - | - | TGTGCCAGCAGTGAAGTCCACAGAGCCTACGAGCAGTACTTC | CASSEVHRAYEQYF
TRBJ2-3 | TRBV20-1 | TRBD2 | - | TGCAGTGCTAGAGATATTAGACTAGCGGGGGGCACAGATACGCAGTATTTT | CSARDIRLAGGTDTQYF
TRBJ2-3 | TRBV20-1 | - | - | TGCAGTGCTAGGGTGGGGGGGCTCCCAGATACGCAGTATTTT | CSARVGGLPDTQYF
TRBJ2-6 | TRBV6-1 | TRBD1 | many | TGTGCCAGCAGAGGACAGGGAATATCTGGGGCCAACGTCCTGACTTTC | CASRGQGISGANVLTF
TRBJ2-1 | TRBV12-3/TRBV12-4 | - | - | TGTGCCAGCAGTTATTTGAGGGGGGCAGACAATGAGCAGTTCTTC | CASSYLRGADNEQFF
TRBJ2-4 | TRBV7-9 | - | few | TGTGCCAGCAGCTTAGGTCCCCAAGCGAGAAACATTCAGTACTTC | CASSLGPQARNIQYF
TRBJ2-3 | TRBV27 | - | - | TGTGCCAGCAGTCCCGGGGTACGGGGACATACGCAGTATTTT | CASSPGVRGHTQYF
TRBJ1-4 | TRBV6-5 | - | - | TGTGCCAGCAGGGCCATAGTTGCAACTAATGAAAAACTGTTTTTT | CASRAIVATNEKLFF
TRBJ1-1 | TRBV6-1 | - | few | TGTGCCAGCAGTGTGAAACAGGGGAACACTGAAGCTTTCTTT | CASSVKQGNTEAFF